The rows below give T cell receptor beta chains drawn from one sample of a study of blood T cell repertoires in COVID-19. TCRdb's copy holds only in-frame clones and misses some; the assay was immunoSEQ multiplex PCR. The data contain 100,000 to 150,000 clones, roughly 72% of them singletons. Specimen: peripheral blood. The receptor source for this set is a man aged 55 to 70 with acute or convalescent COVID-19. CDR3s include the opening cysteine and the closing phenylalanine or tryptophan. A D gene is named only where the DNA matches it firmly. A row's size may be missing; if present it is once, few, many or a size class.

V	size	D	J	DNA	CDR3
TRBV6-5	few	NA	TRBJ1-5	TGTGCCAGCAGTCAGGAGGCCTATAGCAATCAGCCCCAGCATTTT	CASSQEAYSNQPQHF
TRBV10-2	once	NA	TRBJ1-2	TGCGCCAGCATTGCGGGGGGCAGCCCCGTGATGGGCGGCTACACCTTC	CASIAGGSPVMGGYTF
TRBV7-2	NA	TRBD1	TRBJ1-2	TGTGCCAGCAGCTTAGATCAGGGGGCACGGTATGGCTACACCTTC	CASSLDQGARYGYTF
TRBV7-8	NA	TRBD2	TRBJ2-7	TGTGCCAGCAGCGTAGCGGGGAGCTCCTACGAGCAGTACTTC	CASSVAGSSYEQYF
TRBV24-1	once	TRBD2	TRBJ2-5	TGTGCCACCAGTGATCACGGACTAGCGGCGTACCAAGAGACCCAGTACTTC	CATSDHGLAAYQETQYF
TRBV9	NA	NA	TRBJ1-3	TGTGCCAGCAGCTCCCCGGTTGGAAACACCATATATTTT	CASSSPVGNTIYF
TRBV30	NA	TRBD1	TRBJ2-5	TGTGCCTGGAGTGGTAGGGGGCTGCGAGAGACCCAGTACTTC	CAWSGRGLRETQYF
TRBV18	NA	TRBD1	TRBJ1-3	TGTGCCAGCTCACCACGGAGACCGGGACAGGGAGGTTCATCTGGAAACACCATATATTTT	CASSPRRPGQGGSSGNTIYF
TRBV6-2/TRBV6-3	NA	NA	TRBJ2-4	TGTGCCAGCAGTGGGCGGAGCGGTGCCAAAAACATTCAGTACTTC	CASSGRSGAKNIQYF
TRBV19	NA	NA	TRBJ1-2	TGTGCCAGTAGTCAGCGACAGTCTCAAGGCTACACCTTC	CASSQRQSQGYTF
TRBV30	NA	TRBD1	TRBJ1-6	TGTGCCTGGAGAGCCGGGACAGGGGGTTCACCCCTCCACTTT	CAWRAGTGGSPLHF
TRBV19	NA	NA	TRBJ1-1	TGTGCCAGTATTCGCTCAGCTGAAGCTTTCTTT	CASIRSAEAFF
TRBV6-6	NA	TRBD1	TRBJ1-6	TGTGCCAGCAGCCCAATAGACAGGGGGAATAATTCACCCCTCCACTTT	CASSPIDRGNNSPLHF
TRBV9	NA	TRBD1	TRBJ1-6	TGTGCCAGCAGCGCCTGGGCGACAGGGGGAAATTCACCCCTCCACTTT	CASSAWATGGNSPLHF
TRBV5-6	few	NA	TRBJ1-2	TGTGCCAGCAGCTTGTTTAGGGACTTCCACTATGGCTACACCTTC	CASSLFRDFHYGYTF
TRBV10-1	few	NA	TRBJ1-5	TGCGCCAGCAGTGAGTCTCGGCAGCCCCAGCATTTT	CASSESRQPQHF